This T cell receptor beta chain was profiled in a study of regulatory T cells in long-lasting Graves disease. The study, taken as a whole, reports: Persistent disease favored TRBV28, TRBJ1-2 and TRBJ2-5. Persistent Graves' disease cases displayed lower TCR diversity than newly diagnosed ones.

The CDR3 covers 14 residues. The trim removed 5 bases at V and 7 bases at J, leaving 2 bases unmatched. Germline V gives CDR1 SGHTA, CDR2 FQGNSA. Regarding time point: newly diagnosed GD, antithyroid drugs for less than 3 months. RNA isolated from PBMCs was used to make the TCR library. The patients included were those that came from an endocrinology department in Xi'an, China. The sample holds a few counts of this clonotype. The target antigen is unknown. In building TCR beta libraries, iRepertoire HTBI primers were used together with Arm-PCR of CDR3 regions. MiXCR, applied by TCRdb to the multiplex PCR reads, yields one record per CDR3 protein. Of roughly 400,000 distinct CDR3 sequences listed, about 15% are singletons. These data were also filed under a second study, of T cells in Graves' hyperthyroidism and ophthalmopathy. That source reports: When the TCR CDR3 underwent first-round RT-PCR, the HTBI primer set was used.

Sequences were derived from peripheral blood mononuclear cells (PBMCs), sampled at new diagnosis, from a patient treated with antithyroid drugs. V gene TRBV7-2 combines with J gene TRBJ2-2; 12 bases map to TRBD2. The source is a woman between 35 and 50 years old with Graves disease. The CDR3: CASSRTSGDGELFF. In nucleotides, the CDR3 is TGTGCCAGCAGCAGGACTAGCGGGGACGGGGAGCTGTTTTTT. The whole variable domain, remainder taken from reference TRBV7-2 and TRBJ2-2, is GAGVSQSPSNKVTEKGKDVELRCDPISGHTALYWYRQSLGQGLEFLIYFQGNSAPDKSGLPSDRFSAERTGGSVSTLTIQRTQQEDSAVYLCASSRTSGDGELFFGEGSRLTVL.